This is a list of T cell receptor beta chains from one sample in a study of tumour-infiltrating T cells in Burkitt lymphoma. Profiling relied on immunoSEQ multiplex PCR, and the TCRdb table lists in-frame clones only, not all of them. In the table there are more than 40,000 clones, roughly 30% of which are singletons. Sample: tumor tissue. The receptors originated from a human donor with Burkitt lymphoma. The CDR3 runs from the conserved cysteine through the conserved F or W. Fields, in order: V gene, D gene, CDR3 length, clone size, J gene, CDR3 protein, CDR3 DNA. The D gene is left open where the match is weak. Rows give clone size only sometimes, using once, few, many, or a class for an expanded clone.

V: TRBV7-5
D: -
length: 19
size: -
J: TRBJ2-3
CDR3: CASISLDLEGPYSTDTQYF
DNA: TGTGCCAGTATATCTCTTGACCTGGAAGGGCCATATAGCACAGATACGCAGTATTTT

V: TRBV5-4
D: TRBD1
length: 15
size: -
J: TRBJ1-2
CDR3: CASSSWTGGVSGYTF
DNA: TGTGCCAGCAGCTCCTGGACAGGGGGTGTAAGTGGCTACACCTTC

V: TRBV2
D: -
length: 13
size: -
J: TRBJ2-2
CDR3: CASSPGRFGELFF
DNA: TGTGCCAGCAGCCCGGGGAGATTCGGGGAGCTGTTTTTT

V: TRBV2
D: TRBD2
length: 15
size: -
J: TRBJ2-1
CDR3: CASSDSGVGYNEQFF
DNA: TGTGCCAGCAGCGATAGCGGGGTAGGCTACAATGAGCAGTTCTTC

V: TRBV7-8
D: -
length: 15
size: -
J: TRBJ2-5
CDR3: CASSPKTGPPETQYF
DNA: TGTGCCAGCAGCCCAAAGACAGGCCCTCCGGAGACCCAGTACTTC

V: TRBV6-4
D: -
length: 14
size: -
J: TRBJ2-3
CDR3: CASSNGGEADTQYF
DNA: TGTGCCAGCAGCAACGGCGGGGAGGCAGATACGCAGTATTTT

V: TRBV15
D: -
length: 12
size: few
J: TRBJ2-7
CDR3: CATSRDGGREHF
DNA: TGTGCCACCAGCAGAGATGGGGGCAGGGAGCACTTC

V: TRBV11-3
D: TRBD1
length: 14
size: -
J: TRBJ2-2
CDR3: CASRQGKETGELFF
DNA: TGTGCCAGCAGACAGGGGAAGGAAACCGGGGAGCTGTTTTTT

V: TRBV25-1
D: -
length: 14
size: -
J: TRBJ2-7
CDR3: CASSVGEGAYEQYF
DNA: TGTGCCAGCAGTGTGGGAGAGGGGGCCTACGAGCAGTACTTC

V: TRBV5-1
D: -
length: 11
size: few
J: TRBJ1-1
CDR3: CASADGVEAFF
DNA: TGCGCCAGCGCGGACGGAGTTGAAGCTTTCTTT

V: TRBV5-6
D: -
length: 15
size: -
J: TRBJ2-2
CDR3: CASSLALVGTGELFF
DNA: TGTGCCAGCAGCTTGGCGTTAGTTGGGACCGGGGAGCTGTTTTTT

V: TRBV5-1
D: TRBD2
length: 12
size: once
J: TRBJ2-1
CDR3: CASSFGGGRDFF
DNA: TGCGCCAGCAGCTTTGGCGGGGGGCGGGATTTCTTC

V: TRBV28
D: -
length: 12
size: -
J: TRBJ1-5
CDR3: CAIRGYGQPQHF
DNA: TGTGCCATTCGGGGGTATGGGCAGCCCCAGCATTTT

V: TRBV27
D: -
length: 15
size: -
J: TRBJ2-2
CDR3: CASSLRGRNTGELFF
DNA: TGTGCCAGCAGTTTGAGGGGGAGGAACACCGGGGAGCTGTTTTTT

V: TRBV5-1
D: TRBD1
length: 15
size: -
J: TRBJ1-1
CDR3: CASSQGGTGWTEAFF
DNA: TGCGCCAGCAGCCAGGGGGGGACCGGTTGGACTGAAGCTTTCTTT

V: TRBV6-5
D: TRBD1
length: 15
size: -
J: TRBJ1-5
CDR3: CASRTGGGSNQPQHF
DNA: TGTGCCAGCAGAACAGGGGGCGGTAGCAATCAGCCCCAGCATTTT

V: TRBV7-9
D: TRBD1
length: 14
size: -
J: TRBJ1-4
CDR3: CASSPGDTGGKLFF
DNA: TGTGCCAGCAGCCCAGGCGACACAGGGGGAAAACTGTTTTTT

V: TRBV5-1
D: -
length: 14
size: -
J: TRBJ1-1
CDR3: CASSLAGMNTEAFF
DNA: TGCGCCAGCAGCTTGGCAGGCATGAACACTGAAGCTTTCTTT

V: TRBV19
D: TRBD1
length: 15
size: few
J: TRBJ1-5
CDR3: CASSMTGFSNQPQHF
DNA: TGTGCCAGTAGTATGACAGGGTTCAGCAATCAGCCCCAGCATTTT

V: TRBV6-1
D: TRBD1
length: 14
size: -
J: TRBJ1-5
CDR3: CASRGTARYQPQHF
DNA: TGTGCCAGCAGGGGGACAGCACGTTATCAGCCCCAGCATTTT

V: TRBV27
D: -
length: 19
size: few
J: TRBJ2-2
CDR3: CASSLYTRLGGRTTGELFF
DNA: TGTGCCAGCAGTTTGTATACCCGGTTGGGGGGGCGGACCACCGGGGAGCTGTTTTTT

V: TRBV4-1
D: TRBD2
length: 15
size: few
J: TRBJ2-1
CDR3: CASSPGAPSGESRFF
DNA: TGCGCCAGCAGCCCAGGGGCGCCTAGCGGGGAAAGTAGGTTCTTC

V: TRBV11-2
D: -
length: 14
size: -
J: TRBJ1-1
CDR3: CASSHNARGTEAFF
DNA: TGTGCCAGCAGCCATAACGCGAGGGGGACTGAAGCTTTCTTT

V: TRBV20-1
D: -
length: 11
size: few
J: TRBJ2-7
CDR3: CSARSRHEQYF
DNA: TGCAGTGCTAGATCTAGGCACGAGCAGTACTTC

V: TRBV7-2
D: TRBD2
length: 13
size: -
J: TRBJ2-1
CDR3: CASNDPGGNEQFF
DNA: TGTGCCAGCAACGACCCGGGGGGAAATGAGCAGTTCTTC

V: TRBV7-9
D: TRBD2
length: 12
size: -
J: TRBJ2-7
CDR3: CASSPAGGEQYF
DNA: TGTGCCAGCAGCCCCGCGGGGGGCGAGCAGTACTTC

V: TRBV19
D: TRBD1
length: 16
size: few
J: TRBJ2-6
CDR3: CASDRGQSSGANVLTF
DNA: TGTGCCAGTGACAGGGGGCAATCGTCTGGGGCCAACGTCCTGACTTTC

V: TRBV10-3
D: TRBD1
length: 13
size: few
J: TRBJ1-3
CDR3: CAIGTGGGNTIYF
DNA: TGTGCCATCGGGACAGGGGGCGGAAACACCATATATTTT

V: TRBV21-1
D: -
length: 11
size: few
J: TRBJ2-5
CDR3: CASKGLETQYF
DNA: TGTGCCAGCAAGGGGCTGGAGACCCAGTACTTC

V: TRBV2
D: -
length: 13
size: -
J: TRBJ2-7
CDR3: CAGDLWGTGEQYF
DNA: TGTGCCGGCGACTTGTGGGGGACGGGCGAGCAGTACTTC

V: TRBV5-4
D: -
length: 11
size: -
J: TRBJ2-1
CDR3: CASSLRGEQFF
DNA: TGTGCCAGCAGCTTGAGAGGTGAGCAGTTCTTC

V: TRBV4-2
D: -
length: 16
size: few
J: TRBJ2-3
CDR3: CASSQEGWDGTDTQYF
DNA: TGTGCCAGCAGCCAAGAAGGTTGGGACGGCACAGATACGCAGTATTTT

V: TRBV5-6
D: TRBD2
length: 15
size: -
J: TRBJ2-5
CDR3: CASSGGTSVGETQYF
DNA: TGTGCCAGCAGCGGAGGGACTAGCGTTGGGGAGACCCAGTACTTC

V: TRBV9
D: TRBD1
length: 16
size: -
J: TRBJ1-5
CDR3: CASSAGTGGSNQPQHF
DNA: TGTGCCAGCAGCGCCGGGACAGGGGGCAGCAATCAGCCCCAGCATTTT

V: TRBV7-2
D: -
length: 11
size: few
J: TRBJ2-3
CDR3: CASSLGLTQYF
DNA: TGTGCCAGCAGCTTGGGGCTAACGCAGTATTTT

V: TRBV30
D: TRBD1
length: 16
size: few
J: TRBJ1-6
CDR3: CAWRRDRAANNSPLHF
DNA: TGTGCCTGGAGGAGGGACAGGGCGGCGAATAATTCACCCCTCCACTTT

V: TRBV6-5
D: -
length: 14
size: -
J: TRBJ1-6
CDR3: CASRRQSNNSPLHF
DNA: TGTGCCAGCAGACGACAGAGTAATAATTCACCCCTCCACTTT

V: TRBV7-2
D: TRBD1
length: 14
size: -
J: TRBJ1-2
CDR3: CASSRIGQDRGYTF
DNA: TGTGCCAGCAGCCGAATAGGACAGGATCGTGGCTACACCTTC

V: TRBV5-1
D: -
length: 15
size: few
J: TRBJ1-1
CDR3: CASSLPGSLNTEAFF
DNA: TGCGCCAGCAGCTTGCCCGGGTCACTGAACACTGAAGCTTTCTTT

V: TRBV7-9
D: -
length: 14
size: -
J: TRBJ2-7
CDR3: CASSLGPGSYEQYF
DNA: TGTGCCAGCAGCTTAGGGCCGGGATCCTACGAGCAGTACTTC

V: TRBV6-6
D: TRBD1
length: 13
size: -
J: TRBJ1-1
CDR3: CATEQGRNTEAFF
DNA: TGTGCCACCGAACAGGGGAGGAACACTGAAGCTTTCTTT

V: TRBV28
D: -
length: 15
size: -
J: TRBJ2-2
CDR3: CASSLGIYNTGELFF
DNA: TGTGCCAGCAGTCTGGGCATTTATAACACCGGGGAGCTGTTTTTT

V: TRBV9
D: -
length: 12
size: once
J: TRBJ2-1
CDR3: CASSAGLNEQFF
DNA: TGTGCCAGCAGCGCTGGTCTGAATGAGCAGTTCTTC

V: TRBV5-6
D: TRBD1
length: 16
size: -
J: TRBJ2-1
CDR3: CASTLLGTGNEDEQFF
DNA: TGTGCCAGCACCCTTTTGGGGACAGGGAATGAGGATGAGCAGTTCTTC

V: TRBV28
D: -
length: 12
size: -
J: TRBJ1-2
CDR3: CASSPGQGGYTF
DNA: TGTGCCAGCAGTCCCGGACAAGGCGGCTACACCTTC

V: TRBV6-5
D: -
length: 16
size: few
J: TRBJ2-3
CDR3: CASSYSMRLNTDTQYF
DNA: TGTGCCAGCAGTTACTCGATGCGGCTGAACACAGATACGCAGTATTTT

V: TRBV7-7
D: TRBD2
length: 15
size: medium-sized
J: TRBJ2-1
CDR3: CASRPSGGSFNEQFF
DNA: TGTGCCAGCAGACCCAGCGGGGGCTCCTTCAATGAGCAGTTCTTC